This section outlines one T cell receptor (beta chain) sequence together with its context. The target antigen is unknown. Those who donated were healthy bone marrow donors. Use of 60 Vbeta and 13 Jbeta primers characterized the PCR. Clones were sequenced by immunoSEQ multiplex PCR, and TCRdb holds only the in-frame ones, with some missing. Here the sample spans about 86,000 clones, 70% to 80% being singletons. The data stem from a study of cytomegalovirus exposure and HLA in healthy donors. The study's findings and limits: Per a later analysis, HLA-associated TCR beta chains showed more clonal expansion than other, equally common TCR beta chains.

This TCR came from a woman in her thirties or forties in good health and CMV-seropositive. Source material: PBMCs.

CDR3 in amino acids: CATSGTGGRNEQFF. The CDR3 DNA follows: TGTGCCACCAGCGGGACAGGGGGCCGAAATGAGCAGTTCTTC. This sequence joins TRBV15 and TRBJ2-1, with 12 positions matching TRBD1. The CDR3 is made up of 14 amino acids. CDR1 LNHNV and CDR2 YYDKDF come from the germline V gene (reference sequence). The V gene end was trimmed by 5 bases and the J gene end by 7 bases; junction bases not matched to a gene: 3.